This paragraph covers one T cell receptor beta chain sequence. J lost 10 bases, V lost 0 bases, and 2 bases had no gene match. The CDR3 is 14 amino acids. Looked up from germline, CDR1 is MNHNS and CDR2 is SASEGT. The sample comes from a study of blood T cell repertoires in COVID-19. Study as a whole: Material from acute and convalescent COVID-19 was sourced from the United States, Italy and Spain. PBMCs, B-cell-depleted T cells, or T cells were the source of the cDNA or gDNA that made up the material.

Per the original data handling: Counts of nucleated cells, estimated from reference gene primer amplification, were obtained. Sequencing used immunoSEQ multiplex PCR; TCRdb keeps in-frame clones, though not all of them. V and J calls and clone size follow that table, whereas D and trimming were derived from the DNA. The data show around 150,000 clones, with 70% to 90% seen just once and less than 5.5% held by the top ten. This sequence was found in a human donor in a cohort sampled during active COVID-19. This chain connects TRBV6-1 to TRBJ1-6; 8 nucleotides line up with TRBD1. Sequencing was carried out using peripheral blood. The CDR3 is CASSEATGESPLHF. CDR3 coding DNA: TGTGCCAGCAGTGAAGCGACAGGGGAGTCACCCCTCCACTTT.